This TCR beta chain was sequenced during a study of blood T cell repertoires in COVID-19. The J segment lost 8 bases and the V segment lost 4 bases, leaving 17 bases of the junction unmatched. The CDR3 has 16 residues. Germline CDR1 reads SGHRS; CDR2 reads YFSETQ. Clones were sequenced by immunoSEQ multiplex PCR, and TCRdb holds only the in-frame ones, with some missing. The sample contains about 220,000 clones, more than 75% of which appear only once. The receptor comes from a woman in her 70s with COVID-19, enrolled during active disease. Sequences were obtained from peripheral blood. This chain uses TRBV5-1 with TRBJ1-2, with 7 bases lining up with TRBD1. CDR3 in DNA: TGCGCCAGCAGCCCCGATTGGACAGGCACAGAAGGCGGCTACACCTTC. Encoded protein: CASSPDWTGTEGGYTF.